Presented here are 30 T cell receptor beta chains from one specimen sequenced in a study of OX40 agonist ivuxolimab in advanced cancers. Profiling relied on immunoSEQ multiplex PCR, and the TCRdb table lists in-frame clones only, not all of them. The table records about 55,000 clones, 80% to 90% of them present only once. The specimen was CD4+ or CD8+ T cells sorted from blood, collected in a trial of the OX40 agonist ivuxolimab. The receptors here all came from an adult with an advanced solid tumor such as melanoma, head and neck, liver or kidney cancer.

The chain couples TRBV2 to TRBJ2-7, with 8 nucleotides matching TRBD2. This CDR3 has 15 amino acids. CDR1 and CDR2 (germline): SNHLY, FYNNEI. V gave up 10 bases and J gave up 3 bases; unmatched junction bases: 14. The CDR3 DNA follows: TGTGCCATCACCGCTCAGAGCGGGAGTATCTACGAGCAGTACTTC. This translates into CAITAQSGSIYEQYF.

This chain links TRBV19 with TRBJ2-7, with D possibly matching TRBD2 (5 bases). V shed 5 bases and J shed 6 bases, with 11 bases lying between them. CDR3 length: 12 residues. Germline CDR1 LNHDA, CDR2 SQIVND (reference sequence). The CDR3 sequence is CASSEGWGEQYF. The CDR3 nucleotides are TGTGCCAGTAGTGAGGGCTGGGGCGAGCAGTACTTC. Drawing the rest from reference TRBV19 and TRBJ2-7, the complete variable domain is DGGITQSPKYLFRKEGQNVTLSCEQNLNHDAMYWYRQDPGQGLRLIYYSQIVNDFQKGDIAEGYSVSREKKESFPLTVTSAQKNPTAFYLCASSEGWGEQYFGPGTRLTVT.

A single count supports this clone. V usage is TRBV7-8 and J usage is TRBJ1-5, with a possible D match to TRBD1 (5 bases). CDR3 length: 13 amino acids. Germline V gene sequence: CDR1 SGHVS, CDR2 FQNEAQ. V shed 5 bases and J shed 4 bases, with 9 bases lying between them. The DNA of the CDR3 is TGTGCCAGCAGCGGGACGGATAATCAGCCCCAGCATTTT. Translated, it gives CASSGTDNQPQHF.

In this sample, this clone is medium-sized. The rearrangement joins TRBV7-9 to TRBJ2-3; a weak D match, TRBD1 (5 bases). The length of the CDR3 is 12 residues. CDR1 is SEHNR, CDR2 FQNEAQ, per germline (reference sequence). V was clipped by 1 base and J by 6 bases, with 5 bases between them. CDR3 sequence reads: CASSLEGDTQYF. As DNA, the CDR3 is TGTGCCAGCAGCTTAGAGGGGGATACGCAGTATTTT.

The V call is TRBV6-5, the J call TRBJ2-5; D possibly corresponds to TRBD2 (6 bases). CDR3 length: 15 residues. The V end was cut by 6 bases, the J end by 2 bases, with 16 bases between. The germline V gene has CDR1 MNHEY and CDR2 SVGAGI. The CDR3 region has the DNA TGTGCCAGCAGCGGGATAGCGGTTAAACAAGAGACCCAGTACTTC. It encodes CASSGIAVKQETQYF.

CDR3 protein: CASGNPYEQYF. DNA for the CDR3: TGTGCCTCCGGGAACCCCTACGAGCAGTACTTC. The rearrangement uses TRBV30 and TRBJ2-7; D possibly corresponds to TRBD2 (5 bases). V was pared by 7 bases and J by 2 bases, with 9 bases between. CDR1 is GTSNPN, CDR2 SVGIG, per germline (reference sequence). CDR3 length: 11 residues.

This clone came up a few times. This chain joins TRBV16 and TRBJ2-1; D not resolved. The CDR3 consists of 13 residues. V lost 2 bases, J lost 8 bases, and 10 bases lay in between. Looked up from germline, CDR1 is KGHSY and CDR2 is FQNENV. The CDR3 DNA sequence: TGTGCCAGCAGCCAAAACCCGCACTATGAGCAGTTCTTC. Encoded protein: CASSQNPHYEQFF.

The V and J genes are TRBV5-1 and TRBJ2-3, with D unclear. There are 15 residues in the CDR3. V dropped 2 bases and J dropped 0 bases, with 10 bases sitting between them. Germline V CDR1 and CDR2: SGHRS, YFSETQ. CDR3 loop: CASSFSMRSTDTQYF. The CDR3 DNA reads as TGCGCCAGCAGCTTCTCGATGCGGAGCACAGATACGCAGTATTTT.

The CDR3 protein is CASSVGLQNTGELFF. The CDR3 DNA sequence: TGTGCCAGCAGTGTCGGCCTCCAGAACACCGGGGAGCTGTTTTTT. The chain recombines TRBV28 with TRBJ2-2; D remains ambiguous. The CDR3 is 15 residues long. Germline assignment: CDR1 MDHEN and CDR2 SYDVKM. Deletions cut 5 bases from V and 1 base from J, with 11 bases between.

The table lists this clone with a few counts. The CDR3 loop reads CASSPARADEQFF. CDR3 DNA sequence: TGTGCCAGCAGTCCGGCGAGAGCGGATGAGCAGTTCTTC. The V and J genes are TRBV27 and TRBJ2-1; D possibly corresponds to TRBD2 (5 bases). CDR1 is MNHEY and CDR2 is SMNVEV in the germline V gene (reference sequence). The CDR3 loop spans 13 amino acids. The V gene lost 5 bases and the J gene lost 8 bases, with 13 bases spanning the gap.

This sequence joins TRBV27 and TRBJ2-5; D may match TRBD1 or TRBD2 (7 bases each). The germline CDR1 and CDR2 sequences are MNHEY and SMNVEV (reference sequence). This CDR3 region has 14 residues. With 6 bases removed from V and 4 bases from J, the gap between germline ends came to 15 bases. The CDR3 region is CASSLTRGGETQYF. Here the CDR3 DNA reads TGTGCCAGCAGCCTCACCAGGGGGGGAGAGACCCAGTACTTC.

This clone was seen more than once but under ten times. The chain combines TRBV6-1 with TRBJ1-3, with unresolved D. The CDR3 spans 10 residues. Trimming shortened V by 6 bases and J by 11 bases, and 8 bases separated the two germline ends. Per germline, CDR1 MNHNS and CDR2 SASEGT. The CDR3 nucleotides are TGTGCCAGCAGGCTAGAGGCCATATATTTT. Its protein product is CASRLEAIYF.

The rearrangement links TRBV6-1 to TRBJ2-1; D not certain. V shed 6 bases and J shed 3 bases, with 12 bases lying between them. CDR3 length: 14 amino acids. Germline loops: CDR1 MNHNS, CDR2 SASEGT. CDR3 DNA sequence: TGTGCCAGCAGGGACCGAAGCTTCTACAATGAGCAGTTCTTC. Protein: CASRDRSFYNEQFF.

This chain uses TRBV28 with TRBJ1-5, with 8 bases aligning to TRBD1. The CDR3 sequence is 17 residues long. Germline lookup yields CDR1 MDHEN and CDR2 SYDVKM. The J segment lost 0 bases and the V segment lost 6 bases, leaving 10 bases of the junction unmatched. The CDR3 is CASRLGTGHPSNQPQHF. In nucleotides, the CDR3 is TGTGCCAGCAGGCTTGGGACAGGACACCCTAGCAATCAGCCCCAGCATTTT.

The J gene is TRBJ2-2, the V gene TRBV9, with 11 positions matching TRBD1. The CDR3 runs to 18 residues. J was trimmed by 5 bases and V by 4 bases; bases with no gene match: 13. Germline CDR1 reads SGDLS; CDR2 reads YYNGEE. CDR3 in amino acids: CASSPTSAGTGGTGELFF. The CDR3, as DNA: TGTGCCAGCAGCCCGACTTCAGCCGGGACAGGGGGTACCGGGGAGCTGTTTTTT.

In this sample, this clone turned up a few times. The chain uses TRBV10-3 and TRBJ1-1; D unclear. Germline assignment: CDR1 ENHRY and CDR2 SYGVKD. This CDR3 region has 14 residues. Trimming left V 2 bases short and J 4 bases short, with 11 bases between. This CDR3 is CAISEAGSGTEAFF. CDR3 DNA sequence: TGTGCCATCAGTGAGGCGGGCTCAGGCACTGAAGCTTTCTTT.

Here the CDR3 reads CAISRTSGRGDEQFF. The CDR3 coding sequence is TGTGCCATCAGCAGGACTAGCGGGAGAGGCGATGAGCAGTTCTTC. This chain uses TRBV10-3 with TRBJ2-1; 13 bases match TRBD2. CDR1 and CDR2 (germline): ENHRY, SYGVKD. Germline trimming cut 6 bases from V and 8 bases from J; bases unmatched to any gene: 7. The CDR3 sequence is 15 residues long.

The chain carries TRBV29-1 and TRBJ2-1; 9 bases match TRBD2. The CDR3 is 16 residues long. The V gene's germline CDR1 is SQVTM and CDR2 ANQGSEA. The V segment lost 4 bases and the J segment 0 bases; nucleotides outside the gene matches: 7. The CDR3 nucleotides are TGCAGCGTTGGGGTCTCGCGGGAGGGCTCCTACAATGAGCAGTTCTTC. Translation: CSVGVSREGSYNEQFF.

The genes are TRBV27 and TRBJ2-1, with D perhaps TRBD1 or TRBD2 (5 bases each). Trimming removed 2 bases from V and 8 bases from J, with 7 bases in between. The length of the CDR3 is 12 residues. Germline CDR1 and CDR2: MNHEY and SMNVEV (reference sequence). CDR3 residues: CASSLGGYEQFF. CDR3 coding DNA: TGTGCCAGCAGTTTAGGGGGATATGAGCAGTTCTTC.

This chain links TRBV14 with TRBJ2-3, with a weak D call TRBD2 (5 bases). Germline assignment: CDR1 SGHDN and CDR2 FVKESK. The V and J ends lost 3 bases and 4 bases respectively, with 17 bases between them. This CDR3 is 16 amino acids long. The CDR3 region is CASSQSMALLADTQYF. The DNA of the CDR3 is TGTGCCAGCAGCCAGTCCATGGCCCTACTAGCAGATACGCAGTATTTT.

This clone turned up a few times. This chain uses TRBV2 with TRBJ1-1; D remains unclear. V gave up 2 bases and J gave up 1 base, with 8 bases separating them. Germline loops: CDR1 SNHLY, CDR2 FYNNEI. The CDR3 runs 14 residues. CDR3 loop: CASSESVGNTEAFF. As DNA, the CDR3 is TGTGCCAGCAGTGAATCGGTTGGGAACACTGAAGCTTTCTTT.

The chain joins TRBV29-1 to TRBJ1-1, with D hard to call. CDR3 length equals 12 residues. The ends were cut back, 5 bases at V and 0 bases at J, with 7 bases in the middle. Germline CDR1 is SQVTM and CDR2 is ANQGSEA. CDR3 residues: CSVPGVNTEAFF. The DNA for the CDR3 is TGCAGCGTTCCGGGCGTGAACACTGAAGCTTTCTTT.

The rearrangement links TRBV28 to TRBJ1-2; TRBD1 is a possible D gene (5 bases). The CDR3 consists of 12 residues. V lost 4 bases to trimming and J lost 8 bases, with 11 bases between them. The germline V gene encodes CDR1 MDHEN and CDR2 SYDVKM. The CDR3 region is CASSWGVNGYTF. The CDR3 region has the DNA TGTGCCAGCAGTTGGGGGGTGAACGGCTACACCTTC.

The V call is TRBV9, the J call TRBJ1-3, with D unresolved. CDR3 length: 14 residues. V lost 1 base to trimming and J lost 1 base, with 6 bases between them. CDR1 SGDLS and CDR2 YYNGEE come from the germline V gene. The CDR3 region is CASSVKDSGNTIYF. CDR3 DNA sequence: TGTGCCAGCAGCGTAAAGGATTCTGGAAACACCATATATTTT.

The CDR3 region has the DNA TGTGCCACCGTCCCCCTGGCAAGGGGCTACACCTTC. It codes for CATVPLARGYTF. The gene calls are TRBV2 and TRBJ1-2; D not certain. The CDR3 has 12 residues. V lost 10 bases and J 8 bases, leaving 17 bases between the germline ends. The germline CDR1 and CDR2 sequences are SNHLY and FYNNEI.

This chain links TRBV7-6 with TRBJ2-6; perhaps TRBD2 as D (5 bases). From germline, CDR1 is SGHVS and CDR2 FNYEAQ. The CDR3 has 17 amino acids. Trimming removed 5 bases from V and 0 bases from J, with 14 bases in between. The CDR3 DNA reads as TGTGCCAGCAGCCGAATTGGACTTAGCTCTGGGGCCAACGTCCTGACTTTC. Translated, it gives CASSRIGLSSGANVLTF. Filled out from reference TRBV7-6 and TRBJ2-6, the complete variable domain reads GAGVSQSPRYKVTKRGQDVALRCDPISGHVSLYWYRQALGQGPEFLTYFNYEAQQDKSGLPNDRFSAERPEGSISTLTIQRTEQRDSAMYRCASSRIGLSSGANVLTFGAGSRLTVL.

The rearrangement uses TRBV7-6 and TRBJ2-1, with 13 bases matching TRBD2. The CDR3 has 17 residues. Looked up from germline, CDR1 is SGHVS and CDR2 is FNYEAQ. V shed 2 bases, J shed 5 bases, and the junction held 6 bases outside the gene matches. CDR3 amino acids: CASSLRLAGGTDNEQFF. Written as DNA, the CDR3 is TGTGCCAGCAGCTTAAGACTAGCGGGAGGTACCGACAATGAGCAGTTCTTC.

The chain has TRBV5-1 and TRBJ2-7; 9 nucleotides line up with TRBD2. Germline V gene data show CDR1 as SGHRS and CDR2 as YFSETQ. After removal of 2 bases from V and 6 bases from J, the junction contained 6 bases not matched to a gene. This CDR3 contains 14 residues. The CDR3 coding sequence is TGCGCCAGCAGCTTAGCGGGAGGACGCCCCGAGCAGTACTTC. It specifies CASSLAGGRPEQYF.

The chain is built from TRBV25-1 and TRBJ2-1; D gene ambiguous. The ends were cut back, 1 base at V and 8 bases at J, with 9 bases in the middle. CDR3 length: 13 residues. Germline V CDR1 and CDR2: MGHDK, SYGVNS. The CDR3 region has the DNA TGTGCCAGCAGTGAATCAGTCGCATATGAGCAGTTCTTC. Encoded protein: CASSESVAYEQFF.

The CDR3 DNA reads TGTGCCAGCAGCTTAGAACCGGTCCAAGAGACCCAGTACTTC. This gives the protein CASSLEPVQETQYF. V is TRBV7-2 and J is TRBJ2-5; D gene uncertain. The CDR3 extends over 14 amino acids. CDR1 is SGHTA and CDR2 is FQGNSA in the germline V gene. V was trimmed by 1 base and J by 1 base, leaving 7 bases between them.